The rows below give T cell receptor beta chains drawn from one sample of a study of cytomegalovirus exposure and HLA in healthy donors. TCRdb's table, derived via immunoSEQ multiplex PCR, lists solely in-frame clones and lacks some. The data show about 140,000 clones, more than 65% seen once. The sequenced material came from PBMCs. Every receptor here comes from a woman aged 30 to 39 in good health and CMV-seronegative. Each CDR3 is given without its conserved first and last residue. Each record gives: V gene, J gene, CDR3 protein.

>TRBV6-1|TRBJ1-3
ASTSSGNTIY
>TRBV5-4|TRBJ2-5
ASSLSHKREETQY
>TRBV7-2|TRBJ2-1
ASSKRGANEQF
>TRBV7-9|TRBJ2-1
ASSPRASGRAHNEQF
>TRBV7-3|TRBJ2-6
ASSLRGRRSSGANVLT
>TRBV11-3|TRBJ2-3
ASSPGLAGAATDTQY
>TRBV28|TRBJ1-2
ASSFSGIPNYGYT
>TRBV5-4|TRBJ2-7
ASSLQAAGPYEQY
>TRBV9|TRBJ2-1
ASSVALAVSSYNEQF
>TRBV28|TRBJ2-3
ASSFPRGQTDTQY
>TRBV4-1|TRBJ1-4
ASSRFGYDREVRLF
>TRBV7-8|TRBJ1-2
ASSSLKRYGYT
>TRBV28|TRBJ2-3
ASSFPEKGRTQY
>TRBV6-5|TRBJ2-2
ASSYDGGSTGELF
>TRBV7-9|TRBJ2-5
ASSSRGGEETQY
>TRBV6-4|TRBJ2-2
ASSIPSQGPLGWAGELF
>TRBV10-3|TRBJ1-3
AISGSSGNTIY
>TRBV28|TRBJ1-5
ASHGLNQPQH
>TRBV28|TRBJ2-3
ASSLGLAGRASTDTQY
>TRBV27|TRBJ2-5
ASSRGQGAEETQY
>TRBV30|TRBJ2-5
AWSKGQGNQETQY
>TRBV6-5|TRBJ1-6
ASSQRGWYNSPLH
>TRBV5-1|TRBJ1-1
ASSLTRGTLNTEAF
>TRBV7-3|TRBJ2-3
ASSLSASATDTQY
>TRBV30|TRBJ1-4
AWSGQVREKLF
>TRBV5-1|TRBJ1-4
ASSLAGSTNEKLF
>TRBV5-4|TRBJ2-3
ASSLVSDITDTQY
>TRBV29-1|TRBJ1-5
SVEDSTGQPQH
>TRBV5-1|TRBJ2-7
ASSDGNYEQY
>TRBV5-1|TRBJ1-2
ASSPLSGVNYGYT
>TRBV19|TRBJ2-2
ASSMRRGRGHTGELF
>TRBV5-6|TRBJ1-2
ASSFGSSGYT
>TRBV7-8|TRBJ1-1
ASSPGDRGLLNTEAF
>TRBV5-1|TRBJ2-7
ASSPSGTSVYEQY
>TRBV29-1|TRBJ2-5
SVANLAETQY
>TRBV6-5|TRBJ2-5
ASSELALGETQY
>TRBV9|TRBJ1-2
ASSTTANPNYGYT
>TRBV6-5|TRBJ1-2
ASTRDSYGYT
>TRBV11-2|TRBJ2-5
ASSPRTGRETQY
>TRBV7-9|TRBJ2-4
ASSSQADRIQY
>TRBV18|TRBJ1-2
ASSSNPGQGGYGYT
>TRBV19|TRBJ2-5
ASSITGTRGRETQY
>TRBV5-1|TRBJ2-2
ASSAGQDTGELF
>TRBV10-3|TRBJ2-2
AISEIAGSTGELF
>TRBV5-4|TRBJ2-1
ASSFPGLAGALEQF
>TRBV2|TRBJ2-2
ASSEALGTGELF
>TRBV19|TRBJ2-4
ASSIGRGDFGIQY
>TRBV28|TRBJ2-6
ASSLSPGAGANVLT
>TRBV18|TRBJ2-3
ASSPPASGSRTDTQY
>TRBV29-1|TRBJ2-1
SALAYHNEQF
>TRBV30|TRBJ1-5
AWSVQDGNQPQH
>TRBV18|TRBJ2-5
ASSRNPGTSGSETQY
>TRBV7-2|TRBJ2-3
ASSRGLAGGLGTQY
>TRBV18|TRBJ1-4
ASSTTNEKLF
>TRBV18|TRBJ2-3
ASSLLGTRADTQY